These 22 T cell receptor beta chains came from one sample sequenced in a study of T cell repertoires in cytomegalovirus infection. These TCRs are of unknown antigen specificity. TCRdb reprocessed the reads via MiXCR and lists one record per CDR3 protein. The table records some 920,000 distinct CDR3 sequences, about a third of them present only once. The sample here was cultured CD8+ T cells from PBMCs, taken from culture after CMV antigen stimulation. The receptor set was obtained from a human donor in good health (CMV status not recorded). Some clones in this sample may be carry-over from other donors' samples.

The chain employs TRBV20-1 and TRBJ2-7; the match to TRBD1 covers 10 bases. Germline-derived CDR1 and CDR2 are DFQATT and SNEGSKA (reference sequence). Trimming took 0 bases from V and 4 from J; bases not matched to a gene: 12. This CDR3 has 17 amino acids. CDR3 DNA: TGCAGTGCTAGAGAGGGTCGCGGGACAGGGGTCCAGTACGAGCAGTACGTC. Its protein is CSAREGRGTGVQYEQYV.

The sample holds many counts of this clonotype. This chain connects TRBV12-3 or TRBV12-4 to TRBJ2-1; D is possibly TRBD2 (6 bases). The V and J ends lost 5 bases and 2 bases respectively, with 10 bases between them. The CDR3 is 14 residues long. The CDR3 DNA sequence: TGTGCCAGCAGTCCGGGGGTAACCTACAATGAGCAGTTCTTC. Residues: CASSPGVTYNEQFF.

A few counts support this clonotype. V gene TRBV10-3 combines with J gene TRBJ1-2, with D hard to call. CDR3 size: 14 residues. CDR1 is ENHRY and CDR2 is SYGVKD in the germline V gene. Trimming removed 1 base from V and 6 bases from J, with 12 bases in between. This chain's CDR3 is CAISEWGEGNGYTF. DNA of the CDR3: TGTGCCATCAGTGAGTGGGGAGAAGGGAATGGCTACACCTTC.

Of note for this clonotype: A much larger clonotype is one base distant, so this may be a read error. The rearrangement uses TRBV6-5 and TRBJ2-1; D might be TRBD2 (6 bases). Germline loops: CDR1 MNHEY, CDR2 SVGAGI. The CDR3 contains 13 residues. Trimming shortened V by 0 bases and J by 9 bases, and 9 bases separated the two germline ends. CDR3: CASSYSRRGEQFF. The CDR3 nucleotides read TGTGCCAGCAGTTACTCTCGGAGGGGTGAGCAGTTCTTC.

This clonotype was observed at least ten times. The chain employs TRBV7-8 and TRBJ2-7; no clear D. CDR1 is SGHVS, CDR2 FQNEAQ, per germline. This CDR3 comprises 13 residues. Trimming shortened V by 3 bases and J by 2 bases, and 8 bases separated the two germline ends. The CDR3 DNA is TGTGCCAGCAGCTTGGGCAGCACCTACGAGCAGTACTTC. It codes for CASSLGSTYEQYF.

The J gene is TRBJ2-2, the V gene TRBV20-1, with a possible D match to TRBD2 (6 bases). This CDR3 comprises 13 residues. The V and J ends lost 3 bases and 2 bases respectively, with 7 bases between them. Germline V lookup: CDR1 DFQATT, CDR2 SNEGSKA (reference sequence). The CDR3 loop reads CSARDYNTGELFF. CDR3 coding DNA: TGCAGTGCTAGGGACTATAACACCGGGGAGCTGTTTTTT.

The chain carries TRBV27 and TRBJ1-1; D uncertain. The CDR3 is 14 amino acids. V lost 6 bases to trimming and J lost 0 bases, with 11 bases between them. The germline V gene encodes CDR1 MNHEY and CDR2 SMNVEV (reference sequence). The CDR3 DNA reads TGTGCCAGCAGAAAGGGCTCCATGAACACTGAAGCTTTCTTT. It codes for CASRKGSMNTEAFF.

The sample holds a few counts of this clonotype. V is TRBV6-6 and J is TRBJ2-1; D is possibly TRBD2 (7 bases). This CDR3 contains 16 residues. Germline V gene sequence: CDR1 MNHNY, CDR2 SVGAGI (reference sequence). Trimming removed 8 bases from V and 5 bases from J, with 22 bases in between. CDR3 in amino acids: CASAKGGGGIDNEQFF. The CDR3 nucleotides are TGTGCCAGCGCCAAGGGGGGAGGGGGGATTGACAATGAGCAGTTCTTC.

CDR3 amino acids: CASMGAGFPDTQYF. The CDR3 coding sequence is TGTGCCAGCATGGGAGCGGGGTTCCCAGATACGCAGTATTTT. The chain combines TRBV6-2 or TRBV6-3 with TRBJ2-3, with 7 bases that match TRBD2. Germline lookup yields CDR1 MNHEY and CDR2 SVGEGT. Trimming at V came to 7 bases and at J to 4 bases, leaving 8 bases not matched to a gene. The CDR3 length is 14 residues.

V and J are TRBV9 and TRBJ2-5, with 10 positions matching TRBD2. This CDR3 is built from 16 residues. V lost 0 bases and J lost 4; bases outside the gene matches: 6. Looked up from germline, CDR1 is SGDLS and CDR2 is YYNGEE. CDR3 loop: CASSVESGGALETQYF. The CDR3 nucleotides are TGTGCCAGCAGCGTAGAGAGCGGGGGGGCCCTAGAGACCCAGTACTTC.

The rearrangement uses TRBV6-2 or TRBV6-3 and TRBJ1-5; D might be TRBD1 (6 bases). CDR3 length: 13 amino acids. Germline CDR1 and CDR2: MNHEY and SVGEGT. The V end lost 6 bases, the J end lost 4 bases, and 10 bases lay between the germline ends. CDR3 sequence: CASRDRLNQPQHF. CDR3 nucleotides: TGTGCCAGCAGAGACAGGCTGAATCAGCCCCAGCATTTT.

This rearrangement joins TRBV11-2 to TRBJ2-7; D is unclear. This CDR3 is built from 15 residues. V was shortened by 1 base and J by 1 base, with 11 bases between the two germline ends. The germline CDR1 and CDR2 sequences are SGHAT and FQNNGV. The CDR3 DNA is TGTGCCAGCAGCTTAGGAAAGGGTTGGTCCTACGAGCAGTACGTC. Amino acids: CASSLGKGWSYEQYV.

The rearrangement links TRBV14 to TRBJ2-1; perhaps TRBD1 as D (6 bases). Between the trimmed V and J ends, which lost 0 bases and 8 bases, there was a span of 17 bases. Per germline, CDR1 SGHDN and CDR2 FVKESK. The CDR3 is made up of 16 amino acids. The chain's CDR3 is CASSQDPRARGYEQFF. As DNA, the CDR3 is TGTGCCAGCAGCCAAGATCCCCGGGCCAGGGGCTATGAGCAGTTCTTC.

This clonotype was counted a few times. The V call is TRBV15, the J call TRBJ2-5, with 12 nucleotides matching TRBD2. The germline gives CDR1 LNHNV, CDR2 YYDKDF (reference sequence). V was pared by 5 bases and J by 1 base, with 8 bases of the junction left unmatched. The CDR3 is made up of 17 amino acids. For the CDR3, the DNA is TGTGCCACCAGCCTCCGGACTAGCGGGGTTCTCCAAGAGACCCAGTACTTC. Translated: CATSLRTSGVLQETQYF.

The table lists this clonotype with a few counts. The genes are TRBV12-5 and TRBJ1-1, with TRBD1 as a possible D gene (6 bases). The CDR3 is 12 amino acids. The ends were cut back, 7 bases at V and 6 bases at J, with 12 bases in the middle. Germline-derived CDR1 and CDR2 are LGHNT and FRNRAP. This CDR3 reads CASAPQGPEAFF. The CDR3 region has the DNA TGTGCTAGTGCCCCACAGGGTCCTGAAGCTTTCTTT.

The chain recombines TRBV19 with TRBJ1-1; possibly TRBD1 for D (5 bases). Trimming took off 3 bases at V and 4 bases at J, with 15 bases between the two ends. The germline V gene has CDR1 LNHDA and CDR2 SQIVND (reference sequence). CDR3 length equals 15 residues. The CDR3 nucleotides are TGTGCCAGTAGTATTTACCCTCAGGGAAGCACTGAAGCTTTCTTT. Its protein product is CASSIYPQGSTEAFF.

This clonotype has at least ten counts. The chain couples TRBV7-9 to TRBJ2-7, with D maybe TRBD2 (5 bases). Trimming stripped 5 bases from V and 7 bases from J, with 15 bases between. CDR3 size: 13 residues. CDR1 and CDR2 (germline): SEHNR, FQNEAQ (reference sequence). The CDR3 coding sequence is TGTGCCAGCAGCCCCTCAACATCGGGGGAGCAGTACTTC. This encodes CASSPSTSGEQYF.

CDR3 coding DNA: TGTGCCAGCAGTGATACCGGGACTAGCGGGGAAGAGACCCAGTACTTC. This gives the protein CASSDTGTSGEETQYF. The chain recombines TRBV2 with TRBJ2-5; 13 bases are shared with TRBD2. Germline loops: CDR1 SNHLY, CDR2 FYNNEI. V was pared by 3 bases and J by 3 bases, with 4 bases of the junction left unmatched. This CDR3 is built from 16 residues.

The CDR3: CASSHPTMNTEAFF. CDR3 DNA sequence: TGTGCCAGCAGTCACCCGACGATGAACACTGAAGCTTTCTTT. The chain joins TRBV13 to TRBJ1-1; no reliable D call. Looked up from germline, CDR1 is PRHDT and CDR2 is FYEKMQ (reference sequence). Trimming shortened V by 6 bases and J by 0 bases, and 11 bases separated the two germline ends. This CDR3 comprises 14 residues.

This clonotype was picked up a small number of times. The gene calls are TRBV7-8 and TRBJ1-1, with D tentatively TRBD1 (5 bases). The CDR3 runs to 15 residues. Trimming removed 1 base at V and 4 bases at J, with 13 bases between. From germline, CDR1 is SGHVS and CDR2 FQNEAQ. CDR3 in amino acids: CASSLDEQAGTEAFF. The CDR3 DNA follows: TGTGCCAGCAGCTTAGATGAACAGGCGGGCACTGAAGCTTTCTTT.

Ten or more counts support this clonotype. CDR3 loop: CAISEASSYEQYV. In nucleotides, the CDR3 is TGTGCCATCAGTGAGGCGAGCTCCTACGAGCAGTACGTC. The chain is built from TRBV10-3 and TRBJ2-7; no reliable D call. Between the trimmed V and J ends, which lost 2 bases and 0 bases, there was a span of 5 bases. Germline V gene lookup returns CDR1 ENHRY and CDR2 SYGVKD. CDR3 length: 13 residues.

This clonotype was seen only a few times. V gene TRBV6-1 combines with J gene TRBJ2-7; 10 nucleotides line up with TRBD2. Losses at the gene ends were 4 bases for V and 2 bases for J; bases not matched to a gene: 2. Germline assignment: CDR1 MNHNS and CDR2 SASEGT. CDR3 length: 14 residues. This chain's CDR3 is CASSVAGGPYEQYV. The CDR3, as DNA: TGTGCCAGCAGTGTAGCGGGGGGTCCCTACGAGCAGTACGTC.